The 8 T cell receptor beta chains below were found in one sample sequenced in a study of beta chain features in type 1 diabetes. No cognate antigen is known for these TCRs. Findings of the study overall: TCRB CDR3 length was moderately but significantly reduced in all four CD4+ subsets of Type 1 diabetes patients.

All of the isolated RNA was reverse transcribed, so expressed TCRB transcripts were sequenced. Data came from immunoSEQ multiplex PCR; TCRdb stores just in-frame clones and leaves some out. The sample carries roughly 150,000 clones, roughly 7.1% recorded once. Sequencing was done on a sample of central memory CD4+ T cells from blood. The receptors originated from a woman aged 40 to 50 with type 1 diabetes.

The chain links TRBV6-1 to TRBJ2-7; a weak D match, TRBD1 (6 bases). CDR3 size: 14 residues. Germline V CDR1 and CDR2: MNHNS, SASEGT. V lost 4 bases to trimming and J lost 1 base, with 11 bases between them. The DNA of the CDR3 is TGTGCCAGCAGTGTTCTCGACAGGTCCTACGAGCAGTACTTC. This codes for CASSVLDRSYEQYF.

This clone was seen a handful of times. The chain couples TRBV4-3 to TRBJ2-6; TRBD1 aligns across 9 bases. From germline, CDR1 is LGHNA and CDR2 YSLEER. This CDR3 spans 19 amino acids. Trimming removed 4 bases from V and 0 bases from J; junction bases left unmatched: 10. The CDR3 bases are TGCGCCAGCAGCCCTTCCGGGACAGGGCGACTCTCTGGGGCCAACGTCCTGACTTTC. Its translation: CASSPSGTGRLSGANVLTF.

This clone was detected a few times. The V and J genes are TRBV7-2 and TRBJ1-6; 9 positions match TRBD1. The CDR3 is 14 amino acids. Looked up from germline, CDR1 is SGHTA and CDR2 is FQGNSA. Trimming cost V 7 bases and J 9 bases; bases outside gene matches: 7. CDR3: CASTSDRGISPLHF. The CDR3 DNA reads as TGTGCCAGCACCTCCGACAGGGGGATTTCACCCCTCCACTTT. Combining the CDR3 with reference TRBV7-2 and TRBJ1-6 gives the whole variable domain GAGVSQSPSNKVTEKGKDVELRCDPISGHTALYWYRQSLGQGLEFLIYFQGNSAPDKSGLPSDRFSAERTGGSVSTLTIQRTQQEDSAVYLCASTSDRGISPLHFGNGTRLTVT.

The V gene is TRBV7-9, the J gene TRBJ1-1, with a tentative D call TRBD1 (5 bases). CDR3 length: 16 amino acids. The V gene's germline CDR1 is SEHNR and CDR2 FQNEAQ (reference sequence). Trimming pared 4 bases from V and 4 bases from J, leaving 19 bases between. The chain's CDR3 is CASSSQGAGRSTEAFF. CDR3 DNA sequence: TGTGCCAGCAGCTCCCAAGGGGCAGGGAGGAGCACTGAAGCTTTCTTT.

CDR3 sequence: CASSPPRGTEAFF. In DNA, the CDR3 is TGTGCCAGCAGCCCTCCAAGGGGCACTGAAGCTTTCTTT. The V and J genes are TRBV6-6 and TRBJ1-1, with D maybe TRBD1 (5 bases). CDR3 length: 13 residues. Per germline, CDR1 MNHNY and CDR2 SVGAGI (reference sequence). Trimming took 6 bases from V and 4 from J, leaving 12 bases between them.

The chain recombines TRBV28 with TRBJ1-5, with D maybe TRBD1 (6 bases). In germline, CDR1 is MDHEN, CDR2 SYDVKM. This CDR3 is built from 14 residues. The V and J ends lost 2 bases and 7 bases respectively, with 12 bases between them. CDR3 region: CASSLGRGGQPQHF. The CDR3 DNA sequence: TGTGCCAGCAGTTTAGGGAGGGGGGGGCAGCCCCAGCATTTT.

This clone was seen a handful of times. This chain joins TRBV4-1 and TRBJ2-1, with D tentatively TRBD2 (6 bases). The CDR3 sequence is 12 residues long. Looked up from germline, CDR1 is MGHRA and CDR2 is YSYEKL. V lost 0 bases to trimming and J lost 13 bases, with 10 bases between them. CDR3 residues: CASSQDAGSQFF. The CDR3 DNA reads TGCGCCAGCAGCCAAGATGCCGGGAGTCAGTTCTTC.

In its sample, this clone was seen a few times. V gene TRBV9 combines with J gene TRBJ2-7; 11 bases are shared with TRBD2. This CDR3 spans 14 amino acids. With V trimmed by 3 bases and J by 10 bases, 9 bases remained unmatched. From germline, CDR1 is SGDLS and CDR2 YYNGEE. The CDR3 protein is CASSAGLAGTIQYF. The CDR3 DNA is TGTGCCAGCAGCGCCGGACTAGCGGGTACAATACAGTACTTC.